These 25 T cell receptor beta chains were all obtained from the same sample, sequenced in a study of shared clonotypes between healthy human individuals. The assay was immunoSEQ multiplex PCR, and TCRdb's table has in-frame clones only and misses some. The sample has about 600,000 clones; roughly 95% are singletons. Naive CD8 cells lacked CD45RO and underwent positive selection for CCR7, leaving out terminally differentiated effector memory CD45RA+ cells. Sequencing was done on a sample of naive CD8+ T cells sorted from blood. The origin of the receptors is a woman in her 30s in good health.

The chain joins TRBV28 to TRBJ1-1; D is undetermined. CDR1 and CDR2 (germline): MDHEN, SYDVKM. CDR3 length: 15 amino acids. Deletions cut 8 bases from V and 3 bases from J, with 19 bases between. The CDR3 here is CASVQSTGVDTEAFF. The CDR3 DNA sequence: TGTGCCAGCGTACAGTCAACCGGGGTCGACACTGAAGCTTTCTTT.

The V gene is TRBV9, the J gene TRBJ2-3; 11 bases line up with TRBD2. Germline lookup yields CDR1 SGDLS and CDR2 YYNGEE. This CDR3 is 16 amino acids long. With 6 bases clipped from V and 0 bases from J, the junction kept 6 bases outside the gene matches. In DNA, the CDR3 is TGTGCCAGCATAGCGGGAGGGGGGTCTAGCACAGATACGCAGTATTTT. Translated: CASIAGGGSSTDTQYF.

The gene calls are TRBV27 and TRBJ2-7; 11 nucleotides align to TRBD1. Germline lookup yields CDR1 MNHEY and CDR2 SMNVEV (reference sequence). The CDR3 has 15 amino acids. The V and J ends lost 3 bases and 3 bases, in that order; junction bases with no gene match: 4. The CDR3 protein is CASSFLGQGVYEQYF. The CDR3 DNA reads TGTGCCAGCAGTTTCTTGGGACAGGGGGTCTACGAGCAGTACTTC.

CDR3 sequence: CASSSDGNQPQHF. The CDR3 DNA sequence: TGTGCCAGCAGCTCCGACGGAAATCAGCCCCAGCATTTT. J is TRBJ1-5 and V is TRBV5-6; no definite D call. Germline V CDR1 and CDR2: SGHDT, YYEEEE. There are 13 residues in the CDR3. Trimming pared 3 bases from V and 4 bases from J, leaving 8 bases between.

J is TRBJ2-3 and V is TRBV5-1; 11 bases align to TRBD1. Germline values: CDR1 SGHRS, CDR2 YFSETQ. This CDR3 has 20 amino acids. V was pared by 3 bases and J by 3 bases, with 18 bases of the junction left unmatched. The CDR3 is CASSSPEGQGVRGNTDTQYF. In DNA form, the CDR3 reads TGCGCCAGCAGCTCCCCTGAGGGACAGGGGGTAAGGGGGAATACAGATACGCAGTATTTT.

CDR3 region: CATRGQGTEAFF. The CDR3 DNA is TGTGCCACGAGGGGGCAGGGCACTGAAGCTTTCTTT. This chain links TRBV27 with TRBJ1-1; 7 positions agree with TRBD1. V was pared by 10 bases and J by 4 bases, with 6 bases of the junction left unmatched. This CDR3 spans 12 amino acids. The germline V gene has CDR1 MNHEY and CDR2 SMNVEV (reference sequence).

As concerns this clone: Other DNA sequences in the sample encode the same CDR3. The CDR3 loop is CASSLIGGTGELFF. CDR3 DNA sequence: TGTGCCAGCAGTTTAATAGGTGGGACCGGGGAGCTGTTTTTT. This chain links TRBV28 with TRBJ2-2; D not resolved. This CDR3 has 14 amino acids. The V end was cut by 2 bases, the J end by 5 bases, with 9 bases between. CDR1 and CDR2 from the germline V gene are MDHEN and SYDVKM. Combining the CDR3 with reference TRBV28 and TRBJ2-2 gives the whole variable domain DVKVTQSSRYLVKRTGEKVFLECVQDMDHENMFWYRQDPGLGLRLIYFSYDVKMKEKGDIPEGYSVSREKKERFSLILESASTNQTSMYLCASSLIGGTGELFFGEGSRLTVL.

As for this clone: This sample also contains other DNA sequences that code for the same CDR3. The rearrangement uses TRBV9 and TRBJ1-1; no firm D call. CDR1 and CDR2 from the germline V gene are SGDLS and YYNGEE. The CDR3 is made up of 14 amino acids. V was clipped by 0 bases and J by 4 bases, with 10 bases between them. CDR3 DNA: TGTGCCAGCAGCGTAGCGGGGTTCGGCACTGAAGCTTTCTTT. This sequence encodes CASSVAGFGTEAFF.

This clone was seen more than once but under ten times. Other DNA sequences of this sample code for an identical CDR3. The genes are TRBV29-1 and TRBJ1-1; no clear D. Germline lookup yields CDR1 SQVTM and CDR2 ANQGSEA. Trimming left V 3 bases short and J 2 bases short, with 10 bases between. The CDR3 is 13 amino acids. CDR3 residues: CSVEDGLNTEAFF. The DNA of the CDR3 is TGCAGCGTTGAGGACGGATTAAACACTGAAGCTTTCTTT.

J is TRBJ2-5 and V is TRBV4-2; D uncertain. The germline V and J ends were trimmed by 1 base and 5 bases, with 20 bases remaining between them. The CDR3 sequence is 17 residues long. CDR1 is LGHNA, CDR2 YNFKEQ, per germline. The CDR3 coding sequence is TGTGCCAGCAGCCAAGCTTATACTCGGTCAGAGGTGGAGACCCAGTACTTC. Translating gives CASSQAYTRSEVETQYF.

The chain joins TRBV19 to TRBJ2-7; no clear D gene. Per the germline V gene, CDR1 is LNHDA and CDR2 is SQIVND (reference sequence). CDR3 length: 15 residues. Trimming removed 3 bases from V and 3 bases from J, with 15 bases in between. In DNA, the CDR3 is TGTGCCAGTAGTATGGGTCCGCCGATGGGCTACGAGCAGTACTTC. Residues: CASSMGPPMGYEQYF.

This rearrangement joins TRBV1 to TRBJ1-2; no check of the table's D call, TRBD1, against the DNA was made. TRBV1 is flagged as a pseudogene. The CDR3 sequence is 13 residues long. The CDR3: CTSSQDRGDGYTF. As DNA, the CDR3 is TGCACCAGCAGCCAGGACAGGGGGGATGGCTACACCTTC.

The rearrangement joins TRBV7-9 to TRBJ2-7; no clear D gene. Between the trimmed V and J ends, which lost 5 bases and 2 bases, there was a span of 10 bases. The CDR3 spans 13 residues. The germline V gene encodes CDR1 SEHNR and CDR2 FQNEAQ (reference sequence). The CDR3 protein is CASSLGSPYEQYF. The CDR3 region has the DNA TGTGCCAGCAGCCTGGGCAGTCCCTACGAGCAGTACTTC.

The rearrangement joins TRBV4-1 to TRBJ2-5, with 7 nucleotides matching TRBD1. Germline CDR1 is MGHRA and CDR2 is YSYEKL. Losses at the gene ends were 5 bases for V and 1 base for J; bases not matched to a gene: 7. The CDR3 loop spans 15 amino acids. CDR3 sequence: CASSTPGQIQETQYF. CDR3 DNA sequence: TGCGCCAGCAGCACACCGGGACAGATCCAAGAGACCCAGTACTTC.

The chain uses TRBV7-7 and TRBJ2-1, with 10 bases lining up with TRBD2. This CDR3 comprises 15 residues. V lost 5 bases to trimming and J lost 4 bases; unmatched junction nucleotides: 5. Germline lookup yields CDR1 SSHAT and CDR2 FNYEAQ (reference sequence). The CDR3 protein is CASSHGLADYNEQFF. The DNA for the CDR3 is TGTGCCAGCAGCCACGGACTAGCGGATTACAATGAGCAGTTCTTC.

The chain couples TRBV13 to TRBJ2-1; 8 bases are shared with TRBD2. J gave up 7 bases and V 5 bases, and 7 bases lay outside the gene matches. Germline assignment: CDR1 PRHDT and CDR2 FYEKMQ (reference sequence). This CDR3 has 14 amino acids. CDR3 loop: CASSPGTSLNEQFF. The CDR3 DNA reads TGTGCCAGCAGCCCCGGGACTAGTCTGAATGAGCAGTTCTTC.

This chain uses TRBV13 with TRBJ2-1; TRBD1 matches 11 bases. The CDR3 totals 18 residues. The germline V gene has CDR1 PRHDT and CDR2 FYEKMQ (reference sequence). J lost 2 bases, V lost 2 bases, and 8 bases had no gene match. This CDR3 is CASSLRFGGQGAYNEQFF. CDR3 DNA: TGTGCCAGCAGCTTACGTTTTGGGGGACAGGGGGCCTACAATGAGCAGTTCTTC.

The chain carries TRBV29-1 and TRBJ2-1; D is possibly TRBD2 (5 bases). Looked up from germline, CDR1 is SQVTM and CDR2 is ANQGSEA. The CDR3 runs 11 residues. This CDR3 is CVWRLNNEQFF. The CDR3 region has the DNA TGCGTCTGGAGGCTAAACAATGAGCAGTTCTTC.

The CDR3 loop is CASSVYTGMPTDTQYF. CDR3 bases: TGTGCCAGCAGTGTATATACAGGGATGCCCACAGATACGCAGTATTTT. The chain couples TRBV28 to TRBJ2-3; D is possibly TRBD1 (6 bases). The germline V gene has CDR1 MDHEN and CDR2 SYDVKM. This CDR3 is built from 16 residues. V was shortened by 5 bases and J by 2 bases, with 17 bases between the two germline ends.

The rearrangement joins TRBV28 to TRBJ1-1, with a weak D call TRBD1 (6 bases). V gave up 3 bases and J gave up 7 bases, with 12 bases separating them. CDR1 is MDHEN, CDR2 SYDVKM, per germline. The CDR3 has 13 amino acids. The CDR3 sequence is CASSFEEGVEAFF. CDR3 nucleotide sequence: TGTGCCAGCAGTTTTGAAGAGGGGGTTGAAGCTTTCTTT.

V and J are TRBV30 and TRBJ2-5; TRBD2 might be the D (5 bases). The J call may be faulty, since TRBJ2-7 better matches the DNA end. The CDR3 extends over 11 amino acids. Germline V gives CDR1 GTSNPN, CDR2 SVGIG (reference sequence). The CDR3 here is CAWNLADEQYF. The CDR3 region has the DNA TGTGCCTGGAATCTAGCCGACGAGCAGTACTTC.

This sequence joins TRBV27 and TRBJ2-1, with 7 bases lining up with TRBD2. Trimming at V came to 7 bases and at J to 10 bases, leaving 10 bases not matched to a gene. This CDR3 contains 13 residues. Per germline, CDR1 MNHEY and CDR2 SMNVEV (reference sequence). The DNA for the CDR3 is TGTGCCAGCACCGTGGGAGGGATAGGAGAGCAGTTCTTC. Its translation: CASTVGGIGEQFF.

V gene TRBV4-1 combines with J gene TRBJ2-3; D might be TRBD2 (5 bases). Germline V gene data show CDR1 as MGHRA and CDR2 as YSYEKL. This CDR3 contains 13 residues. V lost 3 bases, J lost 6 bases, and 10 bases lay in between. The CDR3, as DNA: TGCGCCAGCAGCCATCTGATAGCGGATACGCAGTATTTT. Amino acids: CASSHLIADTQYF.

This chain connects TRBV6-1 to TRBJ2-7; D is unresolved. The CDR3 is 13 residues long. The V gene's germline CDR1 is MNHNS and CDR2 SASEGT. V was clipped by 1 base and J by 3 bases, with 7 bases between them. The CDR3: CASSEGHLYEQYF. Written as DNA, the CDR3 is TGTGCCAGCAGTGAAGGGCATCTCTACGAGCAGTACTTC.

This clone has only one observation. CDR3 in DNA: TGTGCCAGCAGCCAAGAGGCTGCGGGAGGGAACAATGAGCAGTTCTTC. Amino acids: CASSQEAAGGNNEQFF. This chain uses TRBV4-2 with TRBJ2-1; 9 nucleotides line up with TRBD2. V was clipped by 0 bases and J by 5 bases; unmatched bases: 5. Germline V gives CDR1 LGHNA, CDR2 YNFKEQ. The CDR3 loop spans 16 amino acids.